This record looks at one T cell receptor beta chain sequence and its context. Its matching antigen is unknown. The sample originates from a study of cytomegalovirus exposure and HLA in healthy donors. Findings and caveats of the study: Several V segments, TRBV6-2 and TRBV6-3 among them, could not be told apart and were dropped. Sequencing depth roughly uniform across donors was assumed in presence/absence analyses.

This CDR3 region has 15 residues. V lost 5 bases to trimming and J lost 0 bases, with 13 bases between them. Germline CDR1 is MNHEY and CDR2 is SVGAGI. The PCR had 60 Vbeta and 13 Jbeta primers. The protocol was immunoSEQ multiplex PCR, while the TCRdb copy is restricted to in-frame clones and leaves out a portion. The data contain fewer than 90,000 clones, approximately 63% of them singletons. The rearrangement links TRBV6-5 to TRBJ1-1; TRBD1 is a possible D gene (6 bases). This clonotype originated in a woman in her forties or fifties in good health and CMV-seropositive. Sequencing input: PBMCs. CDR3 nucleotide sequence: TGTGCCAGCAGTAATACTCGGACAGTGAACACTGAAGCTTTCTTT. Protein sequence: CASSNTRTVNTEAFF.